The entry below gives a single TCR beta chain sequence along with its context. Antigen specificity is unknown. Trimming took 3 bases from V and 4 from J, leaving 12 bases between them. The CDR3 is 14 residues long. Germline CDR1 is ENHRY and CDR2 is SYGVKD. TCRdb's copy holds only in-frame clones and misses some; the assay was immunoSEQ multiplex PCR. The table lists some 530,000 clones, 81% of them singletons. The data were obtained in a study of shared clonotypes between healthy human individuals. The study's findings and limits: Sampling used blood alone; tissue repertoires probably differ.

The chain employs TRBV10-3 and TRBJ1-1; D gene uncertain. The sequenced material came from PBMCs. The source of this sequence is a middle-aged woman in good health. Some clones in this sample may be carry-over from other donors' samples. In nucleotides, the CDR3 is TGTGCCATCAGTGACCCGGCCTCCGGCACTGAAGCTTTCTTT. Amino acid sequence: CAISDPASGTEAFF.